The clone carrying this TCR beta chain has ten or more counts. The data were taken from a study of T cells in Graves' hyperthyroidism and ophthalmopathy. RNA transcripts served as the template for amplifying TCR beta CDR3 regions. A set of HTBI primers served as the primers for a first-round RT-PCR of the TCR CDR3. A single record per CDR3 protein comes from TCRdb applying MiXCR to the multiplex PCR reads. Altogether approximately 320,000 distinct CDR3 sequences are present, approximately 17% being singletons, with the ten largest covering 33%. V lost 8 bases, J lost 5 bases, and 12 bases stayed unmatched. The CDR3 is 14 amino acids. Germline lookup yields CDR1 SNHLY and CDR2 FYNNEI.

Material: blood. The chain is built from TRBV2 and TRBJ2-7, with 7 bases that match TRBD1. This receptor was taken from a young man with Graves' hyperthyroidism. CDR3 bases: TGTGCCAGCGGACGACAGGGAATGAGCCACGAGCAGTACTTC. It translates to CASGRQGMSHEQYF.